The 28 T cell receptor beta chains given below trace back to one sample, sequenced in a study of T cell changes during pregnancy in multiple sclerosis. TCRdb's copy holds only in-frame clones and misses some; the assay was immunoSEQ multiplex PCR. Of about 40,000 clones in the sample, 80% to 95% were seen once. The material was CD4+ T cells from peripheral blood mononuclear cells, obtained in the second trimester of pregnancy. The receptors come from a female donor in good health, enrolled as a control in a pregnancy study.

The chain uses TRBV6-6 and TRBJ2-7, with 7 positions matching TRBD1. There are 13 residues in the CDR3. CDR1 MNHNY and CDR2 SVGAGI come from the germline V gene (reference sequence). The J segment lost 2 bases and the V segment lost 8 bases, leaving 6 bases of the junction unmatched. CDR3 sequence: CASGPGGPYEQYF. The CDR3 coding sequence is TGTGCCAGCGGCCCAGGGGGTCCCTACGAGCAGTACTTC.

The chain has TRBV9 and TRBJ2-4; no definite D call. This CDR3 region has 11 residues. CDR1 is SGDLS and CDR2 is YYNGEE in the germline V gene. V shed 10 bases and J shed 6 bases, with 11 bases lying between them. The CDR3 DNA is TGTGCCCCTAGACCGGGAAACATTCAGTACTTC. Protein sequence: CAPRPGNIQYF.

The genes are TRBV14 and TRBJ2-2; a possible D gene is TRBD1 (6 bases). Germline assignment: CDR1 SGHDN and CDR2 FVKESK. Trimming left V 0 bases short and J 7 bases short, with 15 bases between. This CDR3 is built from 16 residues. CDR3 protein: CASSQDLPGVVGELFF. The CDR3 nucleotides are TGTGCCAGCAGCCAAGATCTGCCAGGGGTGGTCGGGGAGCTGTTTTTT. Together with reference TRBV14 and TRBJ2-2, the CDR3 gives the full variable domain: EAGVTQFPSHSVIEKGQTVTLRCDPISGHDNLYWYRRVMGKEIKFLLHFVKESKQDESGMPNNRFLAERTGGTYSTLKVQPAELEDSGVYFCASSQDLPGVVGELFFGEGSRLTVL.

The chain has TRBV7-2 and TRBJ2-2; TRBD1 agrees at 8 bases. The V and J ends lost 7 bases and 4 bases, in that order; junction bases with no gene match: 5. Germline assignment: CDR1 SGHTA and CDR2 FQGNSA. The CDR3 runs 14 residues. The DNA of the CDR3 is TGTGCCAGCACATTCGGGACAGGCACCGGGGAGCTGTTTTTT. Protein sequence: CASTFGTGTGELFF.

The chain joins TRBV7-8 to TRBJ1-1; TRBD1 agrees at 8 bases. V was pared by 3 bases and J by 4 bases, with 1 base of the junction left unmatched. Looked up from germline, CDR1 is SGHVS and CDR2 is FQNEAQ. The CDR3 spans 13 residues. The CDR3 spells CASSLTGATEAFF. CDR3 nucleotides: TGTGCCAGCAGCTTGACAGGGGCCACTGAAGCTTTCTTT.

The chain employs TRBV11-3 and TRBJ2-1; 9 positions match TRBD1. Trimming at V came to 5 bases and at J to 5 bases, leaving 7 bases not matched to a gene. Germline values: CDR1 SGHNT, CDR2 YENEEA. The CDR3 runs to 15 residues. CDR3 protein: CASSPRDRVNNEQFF. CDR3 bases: TGTGCCAGCAGCCCCCGGGACAGGGTAAACAATGAGCAGTTCTTC. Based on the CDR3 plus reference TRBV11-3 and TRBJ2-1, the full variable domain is EAGVVQSPRYKIIEKKQPVAFWCNPISGHNTLYWYLQNLGQGPELLIRYENEEAVDDSQLPKDRFSAERLKGVDSTLKIQPAELGDSAVYLCASSPRDRVNNEQFFGPGTRLTVL.

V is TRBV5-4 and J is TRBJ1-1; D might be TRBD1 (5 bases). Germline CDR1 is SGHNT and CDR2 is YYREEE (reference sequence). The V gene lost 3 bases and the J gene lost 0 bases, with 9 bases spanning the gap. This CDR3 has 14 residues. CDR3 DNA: TGTGCCAGCAGCTCAGGGTTGGTGAACACTGAAGCTTTCTTT. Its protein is CASSSGLVNTEAFF.

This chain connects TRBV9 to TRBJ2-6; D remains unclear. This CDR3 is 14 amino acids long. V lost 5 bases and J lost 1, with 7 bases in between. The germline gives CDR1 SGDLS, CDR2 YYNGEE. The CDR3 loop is CASRTGSGANVLTF. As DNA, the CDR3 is TGTGCCAGCAGGACCGGGTCTGGGGCCAACGTCCTGACTTTC.

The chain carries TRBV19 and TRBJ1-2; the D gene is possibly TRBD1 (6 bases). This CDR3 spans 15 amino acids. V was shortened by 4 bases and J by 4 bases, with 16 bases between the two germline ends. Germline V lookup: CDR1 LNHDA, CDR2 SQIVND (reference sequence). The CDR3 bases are TGTGCCAGTAGTACGTTCAGGGGTAAGAGCTATGGCTACACCTTC. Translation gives CASSTFRGKSYGYTF. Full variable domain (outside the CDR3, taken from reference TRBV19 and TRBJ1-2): DGGITQSPKYLFRKEGQNVTLSCEQNLNHDAMYWYRQDPGQGLRLIYYSQIVNDFQKGDIAEGYSVSREKKESFPLTVTSAQKNPTAFYLCASSTFRGKSYGYTFGSGTRLTVV.

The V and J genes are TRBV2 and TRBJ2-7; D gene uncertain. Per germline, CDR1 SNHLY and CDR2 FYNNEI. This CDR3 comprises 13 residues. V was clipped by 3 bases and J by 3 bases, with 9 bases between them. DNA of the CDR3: TGTGCCAGCAGTGACTCCCTTAGCTACGAGCAGTACTTC. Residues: CASSDSLSYEQYF.

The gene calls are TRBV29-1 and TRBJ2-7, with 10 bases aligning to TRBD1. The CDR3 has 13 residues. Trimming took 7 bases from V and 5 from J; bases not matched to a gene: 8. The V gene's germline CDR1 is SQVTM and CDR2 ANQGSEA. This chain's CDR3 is CSARGQGDHEQYF. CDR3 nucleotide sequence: TGCAGCGCCCGCGGACAGGGGGACCACGAGCAGTACTTC.

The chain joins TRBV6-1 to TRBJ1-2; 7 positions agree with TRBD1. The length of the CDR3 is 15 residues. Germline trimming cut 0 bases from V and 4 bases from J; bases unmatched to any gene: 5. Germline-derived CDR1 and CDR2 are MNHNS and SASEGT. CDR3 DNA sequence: TGTGCCAGCAGTGAAGCGGAGGGGGCGTTCTATGGCTACACCTTC. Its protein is CASSEAEGAFYGYTF.

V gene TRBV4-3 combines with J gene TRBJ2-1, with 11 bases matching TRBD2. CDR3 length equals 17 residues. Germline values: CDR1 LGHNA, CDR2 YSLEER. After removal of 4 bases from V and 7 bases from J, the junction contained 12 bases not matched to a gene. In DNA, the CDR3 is TGCGCCAGCAGCCGAGGTCGGCTAGCGGGAGGCTGGAATGAGCAGTTCTTC. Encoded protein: CASSRGRLAGGWNEQFF.

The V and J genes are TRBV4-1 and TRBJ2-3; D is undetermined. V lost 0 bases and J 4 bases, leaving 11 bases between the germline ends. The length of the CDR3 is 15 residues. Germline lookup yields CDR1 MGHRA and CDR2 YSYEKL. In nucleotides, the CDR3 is TGCGCCAGCAGCCAAGATCGGGTCTTTGCAGATACGCAGTATTTT. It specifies CASSQDRVFADTQYF.

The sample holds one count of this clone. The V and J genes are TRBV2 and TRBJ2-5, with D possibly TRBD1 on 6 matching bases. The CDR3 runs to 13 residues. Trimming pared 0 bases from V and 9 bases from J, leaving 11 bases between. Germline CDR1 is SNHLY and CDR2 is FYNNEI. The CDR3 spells CASSEAVRGPQYF. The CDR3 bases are TGTGCCAGCAGTGAAGCGGTCAGGGGCCCCCAGTACTTC.

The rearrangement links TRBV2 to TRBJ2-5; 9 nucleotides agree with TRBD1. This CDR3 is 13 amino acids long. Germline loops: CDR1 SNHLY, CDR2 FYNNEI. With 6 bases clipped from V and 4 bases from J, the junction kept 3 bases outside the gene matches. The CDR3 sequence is CASSLDRGETQYF. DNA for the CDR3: TGTGCCAGCAGCCTGGACAGGGGAGAGACCCAGTACTTC.

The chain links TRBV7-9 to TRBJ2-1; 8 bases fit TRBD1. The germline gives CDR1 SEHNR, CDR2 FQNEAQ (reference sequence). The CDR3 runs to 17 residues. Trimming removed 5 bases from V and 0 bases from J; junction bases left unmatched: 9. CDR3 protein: CASSPGGWTTSYNEQFF. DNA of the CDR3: TGTGCCAGCAGCCCAGGGGGCTGGACAACCTCCTACAATGAGCAGTTCTTC. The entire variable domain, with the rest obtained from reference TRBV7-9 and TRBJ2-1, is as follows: DTGVSQNPRHKITKRGQNVTFRCDPISEHNRLYWYRQTLGQGPEFLTYFQNEAQLEKSRLLSDRFSAERPKGSFSTLEIQRTEQGDSAMYLCASSPGGWTTSYNEQFFGPGTRLTVL.

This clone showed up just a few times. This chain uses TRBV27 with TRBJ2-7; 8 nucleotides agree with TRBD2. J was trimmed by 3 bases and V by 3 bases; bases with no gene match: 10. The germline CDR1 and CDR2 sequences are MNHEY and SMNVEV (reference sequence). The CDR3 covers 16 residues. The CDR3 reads CASSFSPGLGIYEQYF. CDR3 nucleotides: TGTGCCAGCAGTTTCTCGCCGGGACTAGGAATCTACGAGCAGTACTTC.

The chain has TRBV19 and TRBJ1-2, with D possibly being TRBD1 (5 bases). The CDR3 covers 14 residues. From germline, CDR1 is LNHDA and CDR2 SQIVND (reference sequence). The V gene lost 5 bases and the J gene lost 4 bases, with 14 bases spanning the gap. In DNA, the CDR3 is TGTGCCAGTAGTTGGCAGACAGACCTCTATGGCTACACCTTC. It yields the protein CASSWQTDLYGYTF.

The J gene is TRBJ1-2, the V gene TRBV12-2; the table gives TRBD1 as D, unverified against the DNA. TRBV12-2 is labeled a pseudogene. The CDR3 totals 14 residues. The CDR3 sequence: CASRLVFTPDGYTF. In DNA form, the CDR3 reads TGTGCAAGTCGCTTAGTGTTTACGCCAGATGGCTACACCTTC.

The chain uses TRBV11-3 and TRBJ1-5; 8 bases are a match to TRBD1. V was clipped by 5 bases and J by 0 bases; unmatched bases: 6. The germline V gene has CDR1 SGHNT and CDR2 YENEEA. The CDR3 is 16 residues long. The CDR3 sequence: CASSTSTGDSNQPQHF. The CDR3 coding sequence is TGTGCCAGCAGCACCTCGACAGGGGATAGCAATCAGCCCCAGCATTTT.

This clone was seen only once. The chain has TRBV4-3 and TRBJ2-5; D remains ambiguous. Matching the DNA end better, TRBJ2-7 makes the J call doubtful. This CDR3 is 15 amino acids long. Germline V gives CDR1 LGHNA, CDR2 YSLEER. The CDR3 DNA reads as TGCGCCAGCAGCCAAGAAGGCGACTCCCGGTACGAGCAGTACTTC. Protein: CASSQEGDSRYEQYF.

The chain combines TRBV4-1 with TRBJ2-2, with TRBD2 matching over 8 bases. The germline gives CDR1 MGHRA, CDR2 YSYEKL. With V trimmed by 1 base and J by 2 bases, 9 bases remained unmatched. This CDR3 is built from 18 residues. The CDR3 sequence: CASSQVWGRGDNTGELFF. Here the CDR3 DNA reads TGCGCCAGCAGCCAAGTGTGGGGGCGGGGGGATAACACCGGGGAGCTGTTTTTT.

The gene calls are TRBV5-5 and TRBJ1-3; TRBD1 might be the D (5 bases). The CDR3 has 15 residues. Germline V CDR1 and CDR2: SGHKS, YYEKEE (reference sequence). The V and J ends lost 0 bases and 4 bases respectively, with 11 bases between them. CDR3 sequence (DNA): TGTGCCAGCAGCTTGGAAGGGGCGGAAGGAAACACCATATATTTT. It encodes CASSLEGAEGNTIYF. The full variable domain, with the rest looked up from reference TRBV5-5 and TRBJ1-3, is DAGVTQSPTHLIKTRGQQVTLRCSPISGHKSVSWYQQVLGQGPQFIFQYYEKEERGRGNFPDRFSARQFPNYSSELNVNALLLGDSALYLCASSLEGAEGNTIYFGEGSWLTVV.

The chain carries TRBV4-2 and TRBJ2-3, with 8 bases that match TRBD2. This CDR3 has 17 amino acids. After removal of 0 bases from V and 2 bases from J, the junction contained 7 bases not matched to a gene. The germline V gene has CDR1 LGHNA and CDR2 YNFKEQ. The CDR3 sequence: CASSQDPLAGYTDTQYF. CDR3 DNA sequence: TGTGCCAGCAGCCAAGATCCTTTAGCGGGGTACACAGATACGCAGTATTTT.

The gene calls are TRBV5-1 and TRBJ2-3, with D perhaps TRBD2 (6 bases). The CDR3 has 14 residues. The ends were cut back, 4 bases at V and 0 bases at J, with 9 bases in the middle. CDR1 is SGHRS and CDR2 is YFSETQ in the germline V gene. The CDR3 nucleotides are TGCGCCAGCAGCGGGGGGACTAGCACAGATACGCAGTATTTT. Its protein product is CASSGGTSTDTQYF.

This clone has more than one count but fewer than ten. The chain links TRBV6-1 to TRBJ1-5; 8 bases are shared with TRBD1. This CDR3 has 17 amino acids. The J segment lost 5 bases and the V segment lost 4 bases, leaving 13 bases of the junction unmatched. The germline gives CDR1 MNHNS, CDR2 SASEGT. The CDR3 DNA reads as TGTGCCAGCAGTGGGGGACAGGATTCGCGGGCATATCAGCCCCAGCATTTT. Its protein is CASSGGQDSRAYQPQHF.

CDR3 nucleotides: TGTGCCAGCAGTCATCGGGGGGTCACCGGGGAGCTGTTTTTT. It translates to CASSHRGVTGELFF. The chain couples TRBV27 to TRBJ2-2; 7 nucleotides agree with TRBD2. J was trimmed by 4 bases and V by 5 bases; bases with no gene match: 4. CDR3 length equals 14 residues. The germline gives CDR1 MNHEY, CDR2 SMNVEV (reference sequence).